These T cell receptor beta chains were read from a single sample in a study of blood T cell repertoires in COVID-19. Sequenced by immunoSEQ multiplex PCR; TCRdb stores in-frame clones only, minus some. This sample yields 25,000 to 30,000 clones, of which 89% are seen a single time; 9.9% belongs to the top ten. Sequencing was performed on peripheral blood. These receptors were taken from a human donor in a cohort sampled during active COVID-19. Each CDR3 is given with its conserved first and last residue. Fields, in order: V gene, clone size, D gene, J gene, CDR3 protein, CDR3 DNA. A D gene is named only where the DNA matches it firmly. Expanded clones are given a class, and other clones once, few, many or no size at all.

>TRBV2|.|TRBD1|TRBJ2-2
CASSDEGAYTGELFF
TGTGCCAGCAGTGATGAGGGGGCATACACCGGGGAGCTGTTTTTT
>TRBV6-5|.|.|TRBJ2-7
CASSYRGSYEQYF
TGTGCCAGCAGTTACAGGGGTTCCTACGAGCAGTACTTC
>TRBV5-1|.|TRBD1|TRBJ2-1
CASSKGQGGDEQFF
TGCGCCAGCAGCAAGGGACAGGGGGGTGATGAGCAGTTCTTC
>TRBV2|.|.|TRBJ1-1
CASSETRTGTNTEAFF
TGTGCCAGCAGTGAAACCCGAACAGGGACCAACACTGAAGCTTTCTTT
>TRBV6-2/TRBV6-3|.|TRBD1|TRBJ2-3
CASSYPGQYLNTQYF
TGTGCCAGCAGTTACCCGGGACAGTACCTGAATACGCAGTATTTT
>TRBV5-4|.|.|TRBJ2-1
CASSSALGEEQFF
TGTGCCAGCAGCTCGGCGCTGGGAGAGGAGCAGTTCTTC
>TRBV28|.|.|TRBJ2-3
CASSLVSRSTDTQYF
TGTGCCAGCAGTTTAGTGAGTAGAAGCACAGATACGCAGTATTTT
>TRBV6-5|.|.|TRBJ1-1
CASRGGTEAFF
TGTGCCAGCAGGGGGGGAACTGAAGCTTTCTTT
>TRBV4-3|.|TRBD1|TRBJ2-1
CASSVIRDRVPNEQFF
TGCGCCAGCAGCGTAATCCGGGACAGGGTGCCCAATGAGCAGTTCTTC
>TRBV9|once|.|TRBJ2-5
CASSPRGLGRLETQYF
TGTGCCAGCAGCCCCCGGGGGTTAGGGCGGCTGGAGACCCAGTACTTC
>TRBV6-2/TRBV6-3|.|TRBD1|TRBJ2-3
CASSYQGADTDTQYF
TGTGCCAGCAGTTACCAGGGGGCGGACACAGATACGCAGTATTTT
>TRBV3-1/TRBV3-2|.|.|TRBJ2-3
CASSPTVSTDTQYF
TGTGCCAGCAGCCCGACAGTGAGCACAGATACGCAGTATTTT
>TRBV4-3|.|.|TRBJ2-7
CASSQGAGGLEQYF
TGCGCCAGCAGCCAAGGGGCAGGGGGACTCGAGCAGTACTTC
>TRBV6-5|.|TRBD1|TRBJ2-7
CASRDGQGHYEQYF
TGTGCCAGCAGGGACGGACAGGGGCATTACGAGCAGTACTTC
>TRBV5-1|once|.|TRBJ2-6
CASSWGPGGANVLTF
TGCGCCAGCAGCTGGGGCCCCGGCGGGGCCAACGTCCTGACTTTC
>TRBV5-8|.|.|TRBJ2-7
CASSFGISKQYF
TGTGCCAGCAGCTTTGGCATCAGTAAGCAGTACTTC
>TRBV7-9|.|.|TRBJ2-3
CASSLAYGGGGTDTQYF
TGTGCCAGCAGCTTAGCGTATGGGGGAGGAGGCACAGATACGCAGTATTTT
>TRBV2|.|.|TRBJ2-3
CASSGLASTDTQYF
TGTGCCAGCAGTGGCCTGGCCAGCACAGATACGCAGTATTTT
>TRBV11-2|.|.|TRBJ1-4
CASSLDSRAEKLFF
TGTGCCAGCAGCTTGGACAGTAGGGCCGAAAAACTGTTTTTT
>TRBV7-9|.|.|TRBJ2-5
CASRGDGETQYF
TGTGCCAGCCGCGGGGATGGTGAGACCCAGTACTTC
>TRBV3-1/TRBV3-2|.|TRBD1|TRBJ1-2
CASSQGDRANYGYTF
TGTGCCAGCAGCCAAGGGGACAGGGCAAACTATGGCTACACCTTC
>TRBV10-3|.|.|TRBJ2-3
CAISLTNTDTQYF
TGTGCCATCAGTCTGACTAACACAGATACGCAGTATTTT
>TRBV27|.|TRBD1|TRBJ1-5
CASSLGTGSNQPQHF
TGTGCCAGCAGCCTTGGGACAGGGTCCAATCAGCCCCAGCATTTT
>TRBV15|once|TRBD2|TRBJ2-3
CATSRDDLTSGGWYLPDTQYF
TGTGCCACCAGCAGAGATGATTTAACTAGCGGGGGTTGGTATCTTCCAGATACGCAGTATTTT
>TRBV28|.|TRBD2|TRBJ2-4
CASNLAGGSKNIQYF
TGTGCCAGCAACCTAGCGGGGGGATCCAAAAACATTCAGTACTTC
>TRBV2|few|.|TRBJ1-3
CASSVRGGLGNTIYF
TGTGCCAGCAGTGTCCGGGGTGGATTAGGAAACACCATATATTTT
>TRBV9|.|TRBD1|TRBJ2-2
CASSPAYRGSGELFF
TGTGCCAGCAGCCCTGCCTACAGGGGATCCGGGGAGCTGTTTTTT